This TCR beta chain originates from a study of T cells in Graves' hyperthyroidism and ophthalmopathy. This clonotype was recorded at least ten times. Antigen unknown. RNA transcripts yielded amplified TCR beta CDR3 regions. HTBI primers drove first-round RT-PCR of the TCR CDR3. Via MiXCR, TCRdb re-called the multiplex PCR reads, giving one row per CDR3 protein. Here the sample spans just over 550,000 distinct CDR3 sequences, 46% being singletons. Study outcomes and limitations: Ophthalmopathy was separated from stable hyperthyroidism by a 13 V-J model.

Calling Graves' hyperthyroidism stable meant ophthalmopathy did not progress within 18 months. Among the patients, aged 18 to 65, hyperthyroidism was newly diagnosed and had lasted under 2 months. Trimming removed 1 base at V and 4 bases at J, with 10 bases between. The CDR3 runs to 14 residues. The germline CDR1 and CDR2 sequences are SNHLY and FYNNEI. This clonotype was sampled from a woman between 18 and 30 years old with Graves' hyperthyroidism. The sequenced sample consisted of peripheral blood or thyroid tissue (not recorded which). This sequence joins TRBV2 and TRBJ1-2; D is unclear. The DNA of the CDR3 is TGTGCCAGCAGTGAAGTGTGGCACCTCTATGGCTACACCTTC. The encoded protein is CASSEVWHLYGYTF. Drawing the rest from reference TRBV2 and TRBJ1-2, the complete variable domain is EPEVTQTPSHQVTQMGQEVILRCVPISNHLYFYWYRQILGQKVEFLVSFYNNEISEKSEIFDDQFSVERPDGSNFTLKIRSTKLEDSAMYFCASSEVWHLYGYTFGSGTRLTVV.